This is a list of T cell receptor beta chains from one sample in a study of Ad26.COV2.S vaccination and SARS-CoV-2 variants. TCRdb's table, derived via immunoSEQ multiplex PCR, lists solely in-frame clones and lacks some. The table has roughly 700,000 clones, around 92% seen once. The specimen was peripheral blood, collected in a trial of Ad26.COV2.S vaccine versus placebo. The receptors shown here come from a person between 18 and 60 years old who received the Ad26.COV2.S COVID-19 vaccine or a placebo. The CDR3 runs from the conserved cysteine through the conserved F or W. A D gene is named only where the DNA matches it firmly. Size values are once, few and many counts, or a class for expanded clones, and some rows have none.

V	size	J	D	CDR3
TRBV5-4	few	TRBJ2-7	NA	CASSPTGVLPGEQYF
TRBV9	NA	TRBJ2-2	NA	CASSVVEGITGELFF
TRBV5-1	NA	TRBJ2-1	NA	CASGGTTYNEQFF
TRBV7-8	NA	TRBJ1-5	NA	CASSARGGIPQHF
TRBV30	NA	TRBJ1-1	NA	CAWRHIHTSTEAFF
TRBV30	NA	TRBJ2-6	NA	CALQYQAGANVLTF
TRBV25-1	NA	TRBJ1-3	NA	CASSGLGAGNTIYF
TRBV30	NA	TRBJ1-6	TRBD1	CACPQDRGLNSPLHF
TRBV4-2	NA	TRBJ2-7	NA	CASSQAPDRFSEQYF
TRBV24-1	NA	TRBJ2-3	NA	CATSDAGKALTDTQYF
TRBV5-1	NA	TRBJ1-3	TRBD1	CASSRTGERNTIYF
TRBV7-6	NA	TRBJ2-7	TRBD2	CASSLSGRGEQYF
TRBV7-2	NA	TRBJ1-2	NA	CASSLPVSTAFISDGYTF
TRBV14	NA	TRBJ2-2	NA	CASSPYTGELFF
TRBV19	NA	TRBJ2-1	TRBD2	CASSGSGLAVTISYNEQFF
TRBV10-3	NA	TRBJ2-7	NA	CAIKVGAGTYEQYF
TRBV5-6	NA	TRBJ2-3	NA	CASSLTMASVEDTQYF
TRBV5-4	NA	TRBJ2-3	TRBD2	CASSLYAGVKQYF
TRBV24-1	NA	TRBJ2-1	TRBD1	CATSDPGRTGGAYNEQFF
TRBV10-3	NA	TRBJ2-3	NA	CAISESSTDTQYF
TRBV24-1	NA	TRBJ2-1	NA	CATSDPRATNEQFF
TRBV30	NA	TRBJ2-5	NA	CAWARGGETQYF
TRBV30	once	TRBJ2-3	NA	CAWDPGRTDTQYF
TRBV9	NA	TRBJ1-2	TRBD1	CASSGVNYRGGYYGYTF
TRBV30	once	TRBJ2-7	TRBD1	CASGQGTYEQYF
TRBV19	NA	TRBJ1-2	NA	CASSSPSGYGYTF